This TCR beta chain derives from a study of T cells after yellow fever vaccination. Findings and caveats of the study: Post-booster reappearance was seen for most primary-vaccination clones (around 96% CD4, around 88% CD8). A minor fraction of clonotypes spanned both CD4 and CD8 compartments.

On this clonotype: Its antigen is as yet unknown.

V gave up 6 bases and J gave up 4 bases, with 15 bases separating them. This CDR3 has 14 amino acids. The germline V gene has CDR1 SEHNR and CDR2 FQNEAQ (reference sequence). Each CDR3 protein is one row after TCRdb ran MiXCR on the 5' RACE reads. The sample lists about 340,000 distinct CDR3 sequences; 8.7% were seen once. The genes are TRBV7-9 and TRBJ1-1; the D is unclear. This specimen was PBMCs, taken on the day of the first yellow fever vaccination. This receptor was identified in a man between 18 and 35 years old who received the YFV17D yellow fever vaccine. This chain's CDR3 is CASSSGRGSTEAFF. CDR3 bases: TGTGCCAGCAGTTCCGGCCGGGGTAGCACTGAAGCTTTCTTT.